Each of the 21 T cell receptor beta chains below was sequenced from the same sample in a study of blood T cell repertoires in COVID-19. TCRdb's copy holds only in-frame clones and misses some; the assay was immunoSEQ multiplex PCR. This table holds tens of thousands of clones, 85% to 90% found once. Sequences were obtained from peripheral blood. The receptor source for this set is a man aged 65 to 85 with active or convalescent COVID-19.

The rearrangement links TRBV27 to TRBJ2-2; 10 bases line up with TRBD1. The germline V gene has CDR1 MNHEY and CDR2 SMNVEV (reference sequence). CDR3 size: 18 residues. The V gene end was trimmed by 3 bases and the J gene end by 5 bases; junction bases not matched to a gene: 12. The CDR3 spells CASSFHDRGRVGTGELFF. The CDR3 DNA reads as TGTGCCAGCAGTTTTCATGACAGGGGGCGCGTAGGGACCGGGGAGCTGTTTTTT.

V and J are TRBV25-1 and TRBJ1-2; possible D gene TRBD1, 6 bases. V was trimmed by 6 bases and J by 8 bases, leaving 13 bases between them. The CDR3 consists of 12 residues. CDR1 is MGHDK and CDR2 is SYGVNS in the germline V gene. Written as DNA, the CDR3 is TGTGCCAGCAGGGGTTCAGGGGAAGGCTACACCTTC. Its protein is CASRGSGEGYTF.

CDR3 sequence reads: CAWSAQGHGELFF. The CDR3 DNA sequence: TGTGCCTGGAGTGCCCAGGGCCACGGGGAGCTGTTTTTT. This chain uses TRBV30 with TRBJ2-2; D possibly corresponds to TRBD1 (5 bases). Trimming pared 1 base from V and 7 bases from J, leaving 10 bases between. Germline CDR1 reads GTSNPN; CDR2 reads SVGIG (reference sequence). The CDR3 spans 13 residues.

V is TRBV5-5 and J is TRBJ2-2; 14 nucleotides agree with TRBD2. The CDR3 runs to 16 residues. Looked up from germline, CDR1 is SGHKS and CDR2 is YYEKEE (reference sequence). V lost 4 bases to trimming and J lost 6 bases; unmatched junction nucleotides: 5. This CDR3 reads CASSPRLAGGAGELFF. As DNA, the CDR3 is TGTGCCAGCAGCCCCCGACTAGCGGGAGGGGCCGGGGAGCTGTTTTTT.

J is TRBJ1-1 and V is TRBV29-1; TRBD1 matches at 10 bases. V dropped 5 bases and J dropped 4; count of bases not matched to a gene: 10. Germline V gene lookup returns CDR1 SQVTM and CDR2 ANQGSEA. The CDR3 loop spans 15 amino acids. Here the CDR3 reads CSVSPGTGAPTEAFF. CDR3 bases: TGCAGCGTTTCCCCCGGGACAGGGGCCCCCACTGAAGCTTTCTTT.

This chain uses TRBV10-3 with TRBJ1-1, with 7 nucleotides matching TRBD1. V was clipped by 5 bases and J by 12 bases; unmatched bases: 9. Germline-derived CDR1 and CDR2 are ENHRY and SYGVKD. The CDR3 loop spans 12 amino acids. The CDR3 loop reads CAISSGQMKTFF. In nucleotides, the CDR3 is TGTGCCATCAGTTCGGGACAGATGAAAACTTTCTTT.

This clone showed up many times. The chain joins TRBV19 to TRBJ1-1; D ambiguous. Germline CDR1 reads LNHDA; CDR2 reads SQIVND (reference sequence). The V gene lost 6 bases and the J gene lost 5 bases, with 16 bases spanning the gap. This CDR3 spans 14 amino acids. The CDR3 DNA reads TGTGCCAGTAGCCTTGGAGGGTTCGGAACTGAAGCTTTCTTT. Residues: CASSLGGFGTEAFF.

The chain uses TRBV28 and TRBJ1-2, with 9 bases matching TRBD1. Germline lookup yields CDR1 MDHEN and CDR2 SYDVKM. V gave up 6 bases and J gave up 6 bases; unmatched junction bases: 5. This CDR3 contains 13 residues. CDR3 nucleotides: TGTGCCAGCAGGCTCCGGGACAGGGATGGCTACACCTTC. Encoded protein: CASRLRDRDGYTF.

The chain links TRBV6-5 to TRBJ2-1; a possible D gene is TRBD2 (8 bases). The CDR3 runs to 15 residues. Deletions cut 8 bases from V and 6 bases from J, with 20 bases between. Germline CDR1 is MNHEY and CDR2 is SVGAGI. The CDR3 DNA sequence: TGTGCCAGCCAGGGGGGGGGAGCGGGAGTCAATGAGCAGTTCTTC. It yields the protein CASQGGGAGVNEQFF.

This chain connects TRBV20-1 to TRBJ2-1; no reliable D call. V was cut by 2 bases and J by 12 bases, with 11 bases left in between. CDR1 and CDR2 (germline): DFQATT, SNEGSKA (reference sequence). This CDR3 spans 11 amino acids. The CDR3 sequence: CSARHLYLQFF. CDR3 nucleotide sequence: TGCAGTGCTAGACACCTATATCTGCAGTTCTTC.

V usage is TRBV28 and J usage is TRBJ1-1; maybe TRBD1 (6 bases). CDR3 length equals 14 residues. V was trimmed by 6 bases and J by 5 bases, leaving 16 bases between them. Germline CDR1 and CDR2: MDHEN and SYDVKM. This CDR3 reads CASRSTGRGTEAFF. The CDR3 DNA sequence: TGTGCCAGCAGGTCTACAGGGAGGGGTACTGAAGCTTTCTTT.

The V gene is TRBV19, the J gene TRBJ1-1, with D tentatively TRBD1 (5 bases). This CDR3 has 15 amino acids. Germline-derived CDR1 and CDR2 are LNHDA and SQIVND (reference sequence). Trimming stripped 3 bases from V and 3 bases from J, with 14 bases between. The DNA for the CDR3 is TGTGCCAGTAGTATTCGGGGGATGGTGGACACTGAAGCTTTCTTT. As protein: CASSIRGMVDTEAFF.

V and J are TRBV5-4 and TRBJ2-5; 10 bases align to TRBD2. The ends lost 3 bases at V and 5 bases at J; junction bases unmatched: 10. The CDR3 totals 16 residues. CDR1 is SGHNT, CDR2 YYREEE, per germline (reference sequence). CDR3 residues: CASSSRLAGRGETQYF. DNA of the CDR3: TGTGCCAGCAGCTCCAGACTAGCGGGTCGGGGGGAGACCCAGTACTTC. Supplemented by reference TRBV5-4 and TRBJ2-5, the full variable domain reads ETGVTQSPTHLIKTRGQQVTLRCSSQSGHNTVSWYQQALGQGPQFIFQYYREEENGRGNFPPRFSGLQFPNYSSELNVNALELDDSALYLCASSSRLAGRGETQYFGPGTRLLVL.

CDR3 amino acids: CASNQQGDPQPQHF. CDR3 bases: TGTGCCAGCAACCAACAGGGGGACCCTCAGCCCCAGCATTTT. The chain is built from TRBV28 and TRBJ1-5, with 8 positions matching TRBD1. V gave up 7 bases and J gave up 6 bases; unmatched junction bases: 8. The V gene's germline CDR1 is MDHEN and CDR2 SYDVKM. The CDR3 contains 14 residues.

The chain combines TRBV29-1 with TRBJ1-2; tentatively, D is TRBD1 (5 bases). This CDR3 spans 14 amino acids. V gave up 6 bases and J gave up 3 bases, with 17 bases separating them. Germline lookup yields CDR1 SQVTM and CDR2 ANQGSEA. CDR3 sequence reads: CSVEPREADYGYTF. CDR3 nucleotides: TGCAGCGTGGAGCCCAGGGAGGCAGACTATGGCTACACCTTC. The variable domain in full, with the rest retrieved from reference TRBV29-1 and TRBJ1-2, is SAVISQKPSRDICQRGTSLTIQCQVDSQVTMMFWYRQQPGQSLTLIATANQGSEATYESGFVIDKFPISRPNLTFSTLTVSNMSPEDSSIYLCSVEPREADYGYTFGSGTRLTVV.

This clone was detected once. The rearrangement links TRBV14 to TRBJ1-1; D is uncertain. CDR3 size: 13 residues. With 4 bases removed from V and 0 bases from J, the gap between germline ends came to 6 bases. Germline values: CDR1 SGHDN, CDR2 FVKESK. The DNA of the CDR3 is TGTGCCAGCAGCCCCCAAATGAACACTGAAGCTTTCTTT. It encodes CASSPQMNTEAFF.

The chain joins TRBV5-5 to TRBJ2-7; 7 bases align to TRBD1. The germline CDR1 and CDR2 sequences are SGHKS and YYEKEE (reference sequence). CDR3 size: 15 residues. The J segment lost 4 bases and the V segment lost 4 bases, leaving 11 bases of the junction unmatched. The CDR3 nucleotides are TGTGCCAGCAGCCCCCGACAGGGAGAGGGGTACGAGCAGTACTTC. This encodes CASSPRQGEGYEQYF. The whole variable domain, filled in from reference TRBV5-5 and TRBJ2-7, reads DAGVTQSPTHLIKTRGQQVTLRCSPISGHKSVSWYQQVLGQGPQFIFQYYEKEERGRGNFPDRFSARQFPNYSSELNVNALLLGDSALYLCASSPRQGEGYEQYFGPGTRLTVT.

The genes are TRBV4-3 and TRBJ1-2; weak D call: TRBD1 (5 bases). Germline CDR1 LGHNA, CDR2 YSLEER. The CDR3 spans 16 residues. The V and J ends lost 4 bases and 0 bases respectively, with 15 bases between them. The CDR3 region has the DNA TGCGCCAGCAGCCCCAGGCCACAGGCAACTAACTATGGCTACACCTTC. Its translation is CASSPRPQATNYGYTF.

This rearrangement joins TRBV10-3 to TRBJ1-1; D may be TRBD1 (5 bases). The germline CDR1 and CDR2 sequences are ENHRY and SYGVKD. CDR3 size: 14 residues. The V and J ends lost 6 bases and 5 bases respectively, with 16 bases between them. CDR3 sequence: CAIRTQGSGTEAFF. CDR3 coding DNA: TGTGCCATCAGGACCCAGGGAAGTGGAACTGAAGCTTTCTTT.

This sequence joins TRBV16 and TRBJ2-1; 11 bases align to TRBD1. CDR3 length: 15 amino acids. Trimming took 6 bases from V and 5 from J; bases not matched to a gene: 6. Germline lookup yields CDR1 KGHSY and CDR2 FQNENV. The CDR3 nucleotides are TGTGCCAGCAGACCCGGGACAGGGGGGGACAATGAGCAGTTCTTC. Translation: CASRPGTGGDNEQFF.

This chain joins TRBV5-5 and TRBJ1-5, with D maybe TRBD1 (5 bases). Germline loops: CDR1 SGHKS, CDR2 YYEKEE (reference sequence). CDR3 length: 15 amino acids. Trimming removed 0 bases from V and 6 bases from J, with 13 bases in between. The CDR3 reads CASSLATTAAQPQHF. The CDR3 coding sequence is TGTGCCAGCAGCTTGGCCACGACAGCAGCTCAGCCCCAGCATTTT.